This TCR beta chain was sequenced in a study of blood T cell repertoires in COVID-19. Study-level background: From the United States, Italy and Spain came samples of acute and convalescent COVID-19. The cDNA or gDNA used as material had been derived from T cells, B-cell-depleted T cells, or PBMCs.

Followed longitudinally, the Seattle patients had been enrolled during active infection. Germline V gene sequence: CDR1 MNHEY, CDR2 SVGAGI. This CDR3 comprises 15 residues. V dropped 6 bases and J dropped 1 base, with 14 bases sitting between them. Per the original data handling: Amplifying reference gene primers gave estimates of nucleated cell counts. Some clones are missing from TCRdb's copy, which holds only in-frame ones; the method was immunoSEQ multiplex PCR. V and J calls and clone size are copied from that table; D and trimming were computed from the DNA. The sample has about 310,000 clones, roughly 90% seen once.

Sequenced sample: peripheral blood. The sequence was collected from a woman aged 40 to 49 with COVID-19, enrolled during active disease. The J gene is TRBJ2-3, the V gene TRBV6-5; a weak D match, TRBD2 (5 bases). The CDR3 is CASSLQRAGTDTQYF. The CDR3 nucleotides are TGTGCCAGCAGCCTCCAGAGGGCCGGCACAGATACGCAGTATTTT.